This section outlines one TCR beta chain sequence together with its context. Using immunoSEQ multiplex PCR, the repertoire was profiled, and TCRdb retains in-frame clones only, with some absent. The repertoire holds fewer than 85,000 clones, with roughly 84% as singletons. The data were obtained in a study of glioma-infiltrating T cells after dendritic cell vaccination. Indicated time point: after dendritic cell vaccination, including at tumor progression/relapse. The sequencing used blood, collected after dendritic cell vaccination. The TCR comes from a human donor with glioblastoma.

Here the CDR3 reads CASSQTKDTFYGYTF. The CDR3 DNA reads as TGCGCCAGCAGCCAGACAAAGGACACTTTCTATGGCTACACCTTC. The J gene is TRBJ1-2, the V gene TRBV4-1; tentative D call: TRBD1 (5 bases). CDR3 size: 15 residues. V lost 3 bases to trimming and J lost 4 bases, with 15 bases between them. Germline lookup yields CDR1 MGHRA and CDR2 YSYEKL.